This T cell receptor beta chain stems from a study of blood T cell repertoires in COVID-19. V was clipped by 2 bases and J by 9 bases, with 10 bases between them. Germline CDR1 reads KGHSH; CDR2 reads LQKENI. This CDR3 comprises 13 residues. Assay used: immunoSEQ multiplex PCR; TCRdb lists only in-frame clones, some missing. The sample carries around 250,000 clones, more than 65% recorded once. The sequence was obtained from a woman aged 18 to 35 with acute or convalescent COVID-19. The specimen was peripheral blood. This chain uses TRBV18 with TRBJ2-2, with TRBD1 as a possible D gene (6 bases). The CDR3 nucleotides are TGTGCCAGCTCACCATCCAGGGGAAGGGAGCTGTTTTTT. Its protein product is CASSPSRGRELFF.